Following are 32 T cell receptor beta chains from one sample sequenced in a study of T cells in Graves' hyperthyroidism and ophthalmopathy. Regions amplified from RNA transcripts were the TCR beta CDR3 regions. RT-PCR in the first round (using the HTBI primer set) targeted the TCR CDR3. TCRdb independently ran MiXCR on the multiplex PCR reads; one entry per CDR3 protein. Of around 620,000 distinct CDR3 sequences listed, 35% to 55% are singletons. The specimen was peripheral blood or thyroid tissue (not recorded which). The receptor source for this set is an adult woman with Graves' disease, either hyperthyroidism or ophthalmopathy (not recorded which).

Regarding this clonotype: Germline and junction disagree at one end, which may indicate a read error. The gene calls are TRBV7-9 and TRBJ2-7; 12 bases fit TRBD2. This CDR3 spans 11 amino acids. Germline V CDR1 and CDR2: SEHNR, FQNEAQ (reference sequence). CDR3 sequence reads: CASSLGLAGAF. CDR3 coding DNA: TGTGCCAGCAGCTTAGGACTAGCGGGAGCTTTC.

This clonotype was counted at least ten times. The J gene is TRBJ1-1, the V gene TRBV7-3, with TRBD1 matching over 10 bases. The J segment lost 5 bases and the V segment lost 5 bases, leaving 11 bases of the junction unmatched. Per germline, CDR1 SGHTA and CDR2 FQGTGA. The CDR3 loop spans 16 amino acids. The CDR3 DNA follows: TGTGCCAGCAGCCCCGGACAGGGGGTATGGAAAACTGAAGCTTTCTTT. This encodes CASSPGQGVWKTEAFF.

V is TRBV2 and J is TRBJ1-5, with TRBD1 as a possible D gene (6 bases). Germline V gene lookup returns CDR1 SNHLY and CDR2 FYNNEI. The CDR3 runs to 14 residues. V lost 7 bases, J lost 4 bases, and 14 bases lay in between. This CDR3 reads CASNREGYNQPQHF. CDR3 coding DNA: TGTGCCAGCAACAGGGAGGGGTATAATCAGCCCCAGCATTTT.

The chain is built from TRBV5-4 and TRBJ2-5, with 7 positions matching TRBD2. CDR1 and CDR2 (germline): SGHNT, YYREEE (reference sequence). The CDR3 extends over 14 amino acids. J was trimmed by 2 bases and V by 6 bases; bases with no gene match: 7. CDR3 bases: TGTGCCAGCACTGCGGGGGAGATACAAGAGACCCAGTACTTC. Amino acids: CASTAGEIQETQYF.

This clonotype was observed many times. The V and J genes are TRBV5-6 and TRBJ2-7, with a possible D match to TRBD2 (5 bases). Trimming took off 3 bases at V and 2 bases at J, with 15 bases between the two ends. Germline V CDR1 and CDR2: SGHDT, YYEEEE. This CDR3 comprises 15 residues. The CDR3 DNA reads as TGTGCCAGCAGCTCGAACCCGGGGATAACCTACGAGCAGTACTTC. It encodes CASSSNPGITYEQYF.

Note on this clonotype: The junction departs from the called germline gene at one end, perhaps through a read error. The chain links TRBV10-3 to TRBJ2-5, with D perhaps TRBD1 (6 bases). This CDR3 has 15 amino acids. Germline assignment: CDR1 ENHRY and CDR2 SYGVKD. DNA for the CDR3: TGTGCCAGCAGTTACCCAGGGGCCTCCCGAGAGACCCAGTACTTC. Translating gives CASSYPGASRETQYF.

This rearrangement joins TRBV2 to TRBJ1-3; D is possibly TRBD1 (5 bases). V lost 4 bases and J lost 0, with 13 bases in between. The germline CDR1 and CDR2 sequences are SNHLY and FYNNEI. This CDR3 region has 16 residues. The CDR3 nucleotides are TGTGCCAGCAGTGGACTTAACGGGGGCTCTGGAAACACCATATATTTT. Residues: CASSGLNGGSGNTIYF.

This clonotype showed up many times. This rearrangement joins TRBV4-1 to TRBJ2-7; D unclear. This CDR3 spans 13 amino acids. V was cut by 0 bases and J by 2 bases, with 5 bases left in between. Germline CDR1 is MGHRA and CDR2 is YSYEKL. CDR3 in DNA: TGCGCCAGCAGCCAAGAGTTACCCTACGAGCAGTACTTC. This encodes CASSQELPYEQYF.

The V call is TRBV20-1, the J call TRBJ2-2, with a tentative D call TRBD2 (6 bases). Trimming took off 4 bases at V and 7 bases at J, with 16 bases between the two ends. This CDR3 comprises 14 residues. The V gene's germline CDR1 is DFQATT and CDR2 SNEGSKA (reference sequence). The DNA for the CDR3 is TGCAGTGCTATGATCCGGGAGATTGGCGGGGAGCTGTTTTTT. It yields the protein CSAMIREIGGELFF.

CDR3 coding DNA: TGTGCCAGCAGTGTTCACAGGGGAGGCAACTTGGTGGGTCAGCCCCAGCATTTT. Its translation is CASSVHRGGNLVGQPQHF. This chain joins TRBV2 and TRBJ1-5, with 7 nucleotides matching TRBD1. The CDR3 extends over 18 amino acids. Germline values: CDR1 SNHLY, CDR2 FYNNEI. The ends lost 4 bases at V and 6 bases at J; junction bases unmatched: 18. Using reference TRBV2 and TRBJ1-5 for the parts outside the CDR3, the full variable domain is EPEVTQTPSHQVTQMGQEVILRCVPISNHLYFYWYRQILGQKVEFLVSFYNNEISEKSEIFDDQFSVERPDGSNFTLKIRSTKLEDSAMYFCASSVHRGGNLVGQPQHFGDGTRLSIL.

CDR3 protein: CASSRSQETQHF. The CDR3 nucleotides read TGTGCCAGTTCGAGGAGCCAAGAGACCCAGCATTTT. This chain joins TRBV19 and TRBJ1-5; D gene ambiguous. Germline assignment: CDR1 LNHDA and CDR2 SQIVND (reference sequence). V was pared by 8 bases and J by 11 bases, with 16 bases between. The CDR3 is made up of 12 amino acids. The variable domain in full, with the rest retrieved from reference TRBV19 and TRBJ1-5, is DGGITQSPKYLFRKEGQNVTLSCEQNLNHDAMYWYRQDPGQGLRLIYYSQIVNDFQKGDIAEGYSVSREKKESFPLTVTSAQKNPTAFYLCASSRSQETQHFGDGTRLSIL.

This clonotype was seen repeatedly, ten times or more. The V and J genes are TRBV5-1 and TRBJ1-2; a possible D gene is TRBD1 (6 bases). V was pared by 2 bases and J by 3 bases, with 11 bases between. This CDR3 contains 14 residues. CDR1 SGHRS and CDR2 YFSETQ come from the germline V gene. CDR3 nucleotide sequence: TGCGCCAGCAGCTTACTGACAGGCGACTATGGCTACACCTTC. Translating it yields CASSLLTGDYGYTF.

The J gene is TRBJ1-1, the V gene TRBV18; D uncertain. CDR1 and CDR2 from the germline V gene are KGHSH and LQKENI. V was pared by 3 bases and J by 0 bases, with 11 bases between. This CDR3 has 15 residues. The CDR3 nucleotides read TGTGCCAGCTCACCCTCTTCGTCCTTGAACACTGAAGCTTTCTTT. Its protein is CASSPSSSLNTEAFF.

The chain is built from TRBV6-1 and TRBJ1-5; a possible D gene is TRBD1 (6 bases). The V gene lost 4 bases and the J gene lost 2 bases, with 18 bases spanning the gap. Germline-derived CDR1 and CDR2 are MNHNS and SASEGT. This CDR3 region has 17 residues. The CDR3 DNA sequence: TGTGCCAGCAGTGTTACTGGGGGCGGGCGTGGCAATCAGCCCCAGCATTTT. Translating it yields CASSVTGGGRGNQPQHF.

This clonotype was recorded many times. This chain uses TRBV4-1 with TRBJ2-7, with D unresolved. The CDR3 totals 14 residues. Trimming pared 0 bases from V and 7 bases from J, leaving 13 bases between. Germline V CDR1 and CDR2: MGHRA, YSYEKL. The CDR3 here is CASSQDGRSGEQYF. In DNA, the CDR3 is TGCGCCAGCAGCCAAGATGGAAGGTCCGGTGAGCAGTACTTC.

Worth noting for this clonotype: An end of the junction differs from the germline gene, which may be a read error. The chain links TRBV6-1 to TRBJ1-5, with TRBD1 matching over 7 bases. CDR1 and CDR2 from the germline V gene are MNHNS and SASEGT. The length of the CDR3 is 14 residues. The CDR3 DNA follows: TGTGCCAGCAGCCCCGGGGACAGCAGTCAGCCCCAGCATTTT. Protein: CASSPGDSSQPQHF.

In this sample, this clonotype turned up once. A junction boundary mismatches the germline segment, possibly from a read error. CDR3 sequence reads: CASSLSGTGLTYGYTF. In DNA form, the CDR3 reads TGTGCCAGCAGTCTCTCCGGGACAGGCTTGACCTATGGCTACACCTTC. V is TRBV10-3 and J is TRBJ1-2; TRBD1 agrees at 8 bases. Germline assignment: CDR1 ENHRY and CDR2 SYGVKD. This CDR3 is 16 amino acids long.

This CDR3 reads CASSGTGSNEQYF. CDR3 nucleotide sequence: TGTGCCAGCAGCGGGACAGGGTCAAACGAGCAGTACTTC. The J gene is TRBJ2-7, the V gene TRBV12-3 or TRBV12-4; TRBD1 aligns across 9 bases. CDR3 size: 13 residues. J lost 5 bases, V lost 6 bases, and 5 bases had no gene match.

As for this clonotype: An end of the junction does not agree with germline; a read error may underlie this. The chain couples TRBV15 to TRBJ2-5, with D unclear. Germline V gene data show CDR1 as LNHNV and CDR2 as YYDKDF (reference sequence). The CDR3 sequence is 17 residues long. The CDR3 loop is CAASSMPRLEWTETQYF. The CDR3 DNA follows: TGTGCCGCCAGCAGCATGCCTCGACTGGAATGGACAGAGACCCAGTACTTC.

The V call is TRBV2, the J call TRBJ2-7; possibly TRBD2 for D (6 bases). The germline V and J ends were trimmed by 3 bases and 0 bases, with 12 bases remaining between them. This CDR3 has 15 residues. The germline CDR1 and CDR2 sequences are SNHLY and FYNNEI. The CDR3 sequence: CASSESAGYSYEQYF. In nucleotides, the CDR3 is TGTGCCAGCAGTGAGTCAGCGGGCTACTCCTACGAGCAGTACTTC.

About this clonotype itself: With a much larger clone just one base away, this may be a read error. V is TRBV6-2 or TRBV6-3 and J is TRBJ2-7, with D possibly TRBD2 on 5 matching bases. V was shortened by 6 bases and J by 5 bases, with 14 bases between the two germline ends. CDR3 length: 13 residues. Germline V gives CDR1 MNHEY, CDR2 SVGEGT. The CDR3 nucleotides are TGTGCCAGCAGCCCGCAGAGGGTCCACGAGCAGTACTTC. Protein sequence: CASSPQRVHEQYF.

This clonotype has a count of ten or more. CDR3 sequence: CASSSSWGQGASYGDQPQHF. CDR3 in DNA: TGTGCCAGCAGCTCCTCGTGGGGACAGGGGGCTTCCTACGGGGATCAGCCCCAGCATTTT. The V gene is TRBV7-9, the J gene TRBJ1-5, with 12 positions matching TRBD1. The CDR3 runs 20 residues. V shed 4 bases and J 5 bases; nucleotides not matched to a gene: 18. From germline, CDR1 is SEHNR and CDR2 FQNEAQ (reference sequence).

The chain couples TRBV20-1 to TRBJ1-5, with unresolved D. CDR3 length: 13 residues. V lost 6 bases, J lost 0 bases, and 9 bases lay in between. Germline CDR1 reads DFQATT; CDR2 reads SNEGSKA (reference sequence). Written as DNA, the CDR3 is TGCAGTGCCCAGAGTTATAGCAATCAGCCCCAGCATTTT. This gives the protein CSAQSYSNQPQHF.

This sequence joins TRBV5-1 and TRBJ1-5, with 9 bases aligning to TRBD1. J was trimmed by 6 bases and V by 0 bases; bases with no gene match: 4. The germline V gene encodes CDR1 SGHRS and CDR2 YFSETQ. The CDR3 totals 15 residues. This CDR3 reads CASSLGLTGGQPQHF. CDR3 DNA: TGCGCCAGCAGCTTGGGGCTGACAGGGGGTCAGCCCCAGCATTTT. Combining the CDR3 with reference TRBV5-1 and TRBJ1-5 gives the whole variable domain KAGVTQTPRYLIKTRGQQVTLSCSPISGHRSVSWYQQTPGQGLQFLFEYFSETQRNKGNFPGRFSGRQFSNSRSEMNVSTLELGDSALYLCASSLGLTGGQPQHFGDGTRLSIL.

As concerns this clonotype: The junction differs from germline at one of its ends, possibly a read error. The DNA of the CDR3 is TGTGCTAGCAGCTTTTTGGCAGCTATGAACACCATATATTTT. Residues: CASSFLAAMNTIYF. This chain uses TRBV7-7 with TRBJ1-3; D gene uncertain. This CDR3 region has 14 residues. Germline-derived CDR1 and CDR2 are SSHAT and FNYEAQ (reference sequence).

The chain carries TRBV28 and TRBJ1-4, with 9 bases matching TRBD1. CDR1 and CDR2 from the germline V gene are MDHEN and SYDVKM. V lost 8 bases and J lost 4; bases outside the gene matches: 8. The CDR3 totals 15 residues. The CDR3 region has the DNA TGTGCCAGCGTAACCCGGGGACAGGGTAATGAAAAACTGTTTTTT. It codes for CASVTRGQGNEKLFF.

This clonotype was seen many times. This rearrangement joins TRBV12-3 or TRBV12-4 to TRBJ2-7, with 14 bases lining up with TRBD2. After removal of 6 bases from V and 6 bases from J, the junction contained 4 bases not matched to a gene. The CDR3 is 14 amino acids. CDR3 in amino acids: CASRPGLAGAEQYF. In DNA, the CDR3 is TGTGCCAGCAGGCCGGGACTAGCGGGAGCCGAGCAGTACTTC.

This clonotype has just a few counts. This sequence joins TRBV11-2 and TRBJ2-5; the match to TRBD2 covers 7 bases. CDR3 length equals 13 residues. Germline lookup yields CDR1 SGHAT and CDR2 FQNNGV. V lost 5 bases and J lost 5; bases outside the gene matches: 5. The CDR3, as DNA: TGTGCCAGCAGCCAGACCGGGGGGGAGACCCAGTACTTC. Protein product: CASSQTGGETQYF.

Worth noting for this clonotype: At one end, the junction sequence differs from germline, possibly due to a read error. The chain joins TRBV6-1 to TRBJ1-4; no definite D call. Germline lookup yields CDR1 MNHNS and CDR2 SASEGT. The CDR3 is made up of 8 amino acids. CDR3 in DNA: TGTGCCAGCAGGCCGGCGCTTTTT. Amino acid sequence: CASRPALF.

This clonotype was observed at least ten times. The chain is built from TRBV7-9 and TRBJ2-7; TRBD2 matches at 10 bases. Trimming removed 3 bases from V and 1 base from J; junction bases left unmatched: 12. There are 18 residues in the CDR3. Germline loops: CDR1 SEHNR, CDR2 FQNEAQ (reference sequence). CDR3 protein: CASSLVMASGRGSYEQYF. The CDR3 bases are TGTGCCAGCAGCTTGGTTATGGCTAGCGGGAGAGGATCCTACGAGCAGTACTTC.

The chain couples TRBV25-1 to TRBJ2-5; TRBD1 matches at 7 bases. The CDR3 length is 14 residues. Germline values: CDR1 MGHDK, CDR2 SYGVNS. Germline trimming cut 2 bases from V and 5 bases from J; bases unmatched to any gene: 5. The CDR3 sequence: CASSEDRVRETQYF. In DNA form, the CDR3 reads TGTGCCAGCAGTGAAGACAGGGTGCGGGAGACCCAGTACTTC. Together with reference TRBV25-1 and TRBJ2-5, the CDR3 gives the full variable domain: EADIYQTPRYLVIGTGKKITLECSQTMGHDKMYWYQQDPGMELHLIHYSYGVNSTEKGDLSSESTVSRIRTEHFPLTLESARPSHTSQYLCASSEDRVRETQYFGPGTRLLVL.

This clonotype appeared many times. The rearrangement links TRBV19 to TRBJ1-1; tentatively, D is TRBD1 (5 bases). This CDR3 has 14 amino acids. Germline CDR1 LNHDA, CDR2 SQIVND (reference sequence). V was pared by 7 bases and J by 0 bases, with 12 bases between. CDR3 region: CASTSGYMNTEAFF. The CDR3 nucleotides read TGTGCCAGTACCTCAGGGTATATGAACACTGAAGCTTTCTTT.